The rows below give T cell receptor beta chains drawn from one sample of a study of blood T cells in healthy people across ages. TCRdb re-called the 5' RACE reads through MiXCR, storing one row per CDR3 protein. The sample lists around 1,500,000 distinct CDR3 sequences; 28% were seen once. Sequenced: blood. Receptor source: a woman in her twenties or thirties in good health. The CDR3 runs from the conserved cysteine through the conserved F or W. D genes are given only for firm matches. Expanded clones are given a class, and other clones once, few, many or no size at all.

>.|TRBV29-1|TRBJ2-5|few
CSVEGRVSQETQYF
TGCAGCGTTGAAGGGAGAGTGTCCCAAGAGACCCAGTACTTC
>TRBD2|TRBV12-3/TRBV12-4|TRBJ2-7|.
CASSLRRERYF
TGTGCCAGCAGTTTAAGGCGGGAGCGGTACTTC
>.|TRBV6-6|TRBJ2-1|few
CASAQLLYNEQFF
TGTGCCAGCGCTCAGCTACTCTACAATGAGCAGTTCTTC
>.|TRBV5-1|TRBJ2-7|many
CASRLRDGAAYEQYF
TGCGCCAGCAGGTTGAGGGACGGAGCAGCCTACGAGCAGTACTTC
>TRBD1|TRBV30|TRBJ2-4|.
CVWSDGTGGPKNIQYF
TGTGTCTGGAGTGATGGGACAGGCGGACCCAAAAACATTCAGTACTTC
>.|TRBV10-3|TRBJ1-1|few
CAISEVAGRAFF
TGTGCCATCAGTGAGGTCGCAGGTCGAGCTTTCTTT
>.|TRBV25-1|TRBJ2-1|few
CASSRAEQVYNEQFF
TGTGCCAGCAGTCGGGCGGAACAGGTTTACAATGAGCAGTTCTTC
>.|TRBV5-1|TRBJ2-3|few
CASSSASPGGTDTQYF
TGCGCCAGCAGCTCCGCCAGCCCGGGAGGCACAGATACGCAGTATTTT
>.|TRBV20-1|TRBJ2-5|.
CSARDARLGGVGETQYF
TGCAGTGCTAGAGATGCGAGGCTAGGTGGTGTAGGAGAGACCCAGTACTTC
>TRBD2|TRBV7-2|TRBJ2-7|.
CASSNGLAGNEQYF
TGTGCCAGCAGCAACGGACTAGCGGGGAATGAGCAGTACTTC
>.|TRBV20-1|TRBJ1-6|few
CSARDGVQARRNSLLHF
TGCAGTGCTAGAGATGGGGTTCAGGCCCGGAGGAATTCACTCCTCCACTTT
>TRBD1|TRBV9|TRBJ1-5|many
CASSRLQGDQPQHF
TGTGCCAGCAGTCGCCTTCAGGGGGATCAGCCCCAGCATTTT
>.|TRBV5-1|TRBJ1-1|once
CASSLARVTEAFF
TGCGCCAGCAGCTTAGCCAGGGTCACTGAAGCTTTCTTT
>TRBD1|TRBV20-1|TRBJ2-7|few
CSAPGTGTYEQYF
TGCAGTGCTCCTGGGACAGGGACCTACGAGCAGTACTTC
>.|TRBV20-1|TRBJ2-1|.
CSARDPGKDHNEQFF
TGCAGTGCTAGAGATCCTGGGAAGGATCACAATGAGCAGTTCTTC
>.|TRBV29-1|TRBJ2-3|.
CSVEDRSRVSGDTQYF
TGCAGCGTTGAAGATCGGAGCCGGGTGTCCGGGGATACGCAGTATTTT
>.|TRBV7-2|TRBJ2-4|many
CASSPTPSAKNIQYF
TGTGCCAGCAGCCCGACCCCGTCAGCCAAAAACATTCAGTACTTC